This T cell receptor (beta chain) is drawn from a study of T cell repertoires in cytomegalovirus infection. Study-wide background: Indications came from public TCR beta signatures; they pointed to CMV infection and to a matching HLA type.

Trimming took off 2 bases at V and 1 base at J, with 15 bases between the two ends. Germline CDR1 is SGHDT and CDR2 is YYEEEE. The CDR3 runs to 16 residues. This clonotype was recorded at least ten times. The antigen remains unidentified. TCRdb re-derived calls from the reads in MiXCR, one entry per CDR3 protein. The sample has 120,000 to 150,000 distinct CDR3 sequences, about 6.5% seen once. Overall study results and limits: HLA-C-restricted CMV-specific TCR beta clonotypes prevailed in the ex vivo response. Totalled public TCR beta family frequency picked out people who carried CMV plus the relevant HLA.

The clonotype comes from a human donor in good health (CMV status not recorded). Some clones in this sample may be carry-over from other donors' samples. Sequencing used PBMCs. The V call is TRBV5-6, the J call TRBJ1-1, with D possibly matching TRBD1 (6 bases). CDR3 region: CASSFRQGHKNTEAFF. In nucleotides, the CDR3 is TGTGCCAGCAGCTTTCGCCAGGGACACAAGAACACTGAAGCTTTCTTT.